The TCR beta chain under discussion was sequenced for a study of shared clonotypes between healthy human individuals. The CDR3 totals 15 residues. V was shortened by 1 base and J by 4 bases, with 11 bases between the two germline ends. From germline, CDR1 is SGHTA and CDR2 FQGTGA. General study findings and limits: Researchers sampled only blood; tissue repertoires likely differ. Owing to a small donor count, the genetic and exposure-history diversity represented was limited.

Researchers sequenced unsorted PBMC DNA using ten immunoSEQ deep assay plates. Some clones are missing from TCRdb's copy, which holds only in-frame ones; the method was immunoSEQ multiplex PCR. The sample lists about half a million clones, about 85% occurring once. Notes on this clone: Its antigen is currently unknown.

This chain joins TRBV7-3 and TRBJ2-1; tentatively, D is TRBD1 (5 bases). This TCR was recovered from a woman in her forties in good health. Some clones in this sample may be carry-over from other donors' samples. Sequenced input: PBMCs. CDR3 nucleotides: TGTGCCAGCAGCTTAATGACAGCCTCTTACAATGAGCAGTTCTTC. Its translation is CASSLMTASYNEQFF.